This is a list of T cell receptor beta chains from one sample in a study of blood T cell repertoires in COVID-19. This table comes from immunoSEQ multiplex PCR, and its TCRdb copy is limited to in-frame clones, with some not included. The table has hundreds of thousands of clones, about 85% seen once; the top ten hold roughly a sixth. Sequenced: PBMCs or T cells enriched from blood (not recorded which). Receptor source: a man aged 35 to 55 who had recovered from COVID-19. Both conserved end residues are part of each CDR3. The D gene is left open where the match is weak. For some rows the clone size is stated as once, few or many, or as a class when expanded; others skip it.

j_call	clone_size	v_call	d_call	cdr3_nt	cdr3_aa
TRBJ2-5	-	TRBV3-1/TRBV3-2	-	TGTGCCAGCAGCCGGGAGACCGGGAGAGAGACCCAGTACTTC	CASSRETGRETQYF
TRBJ2-1	few	TRBV24-1	-	TGTGCCACCAGTGATTCCCCGGGTTACAATGAGCAGTTCTTC	CATSDSPGYNEQFF
TRBJ2-1	-	TRBV11-2	TRBD1	TGTGCCAGCAGCTTTGGACAGGGGCTTTACAATGAGCAGTTCTTC	CASSFGQGLYNEQFF
TRBJ2-7	-	TRBV7-2	-	TGTGCCAGCAGCTTAGTTGGCAGTACCTACGAGCAGTACTTC	CASSLVGSTYEQYF
TRBJ2-1	once	TRBV7-2	-	TGTGCCAGCAGCTTAGACAGGTACTCCTACAATGAGCAGTTCTTC	CASSLDRYSYNEQFF
TRBJ1-2	-	TRBV3-1/TRBV3-2	-	TGTGCCAGCACCCAAAATACGGGCAGGGGCTATGGCTACACCTTC	CASTQNTGRGYGYTF
TRBJ2-7	-	TRBV5-4	-	TGTGCCAGCAGCCCACCTCTAGCTAACGAGCAGTACTTC	CASSPPLANEQYF
TRBJ2-7	-	TRBV27	-	TGTGCCAGCAGTTTATATCGACAGTCCGAGCAGTACTTC	CASSLYRQSEQYF
TRBJ1-5	once	TRBV6-5	-	TGTGCCAGCAACGGCAGGATCTATAGCAATCAGCCCCAGCATTTT	CASNGRIYSNQPQHF
TRBJ1-1	-	TRBV14	-	TGTGCCAGCAGCCAAGATTGGAGTTACACTGAAGCTTTCTTT	CASSQDWSYTEAFF
TRBJ2-7	-	TRBV11-2	TRBD2	TGTGCCAGCAGCTTGTCGTCCTCTAGCGGAGGGAACTACGAGCAGTACTTC	CASSLSSSSGGNYEQYF
TRBJ2-2	few	TRBV12-3/TRBV12-4	-	TGTGCCAGCACCGAACGGGTGACCGGGGAGCTGTTTTTT	CASTERVTGELFF
TRBJ1-1	-	TRBV18	TRBD1	TGTGCCAGCTCACCACCTCTACAGGGGGCTCTGAACACTGAAGCTTTCTTT	CASSPPLQGALNTEAFF
TRBJ1-2	-	TRBV7-2	-	TGTGCCAGCAGCTTAGCGACAGGCCCCCAATATGGCTACACCTTC	CASSLATGPQYGYTF
TRBJ2-7	-	TRBV30	TRBD2	TGTGCCTGGAGGAGGACTAGCGGGAGGAACGAGCAGTACTTC	CAWRRTSGRNEQYF
TRBJ2-5	-	TRBV18	-	TGTGCCAGCTCACCCCTCAGGGTGGGGGGCCAAGAGACCCAGTACTTC	CASSPLRVGGQETQYF
TRBJ1-2	-	TRBV2	TRBD1	TGTGCCAGCAGTGGACAGGGGGCGGTCTATGGCTACACCTTC	CASSGQGAVYGYTF
TRBJ2-1	-	TRBV5-6	TRBD2	TGTGCCAGCACACCACTAGCGGGAGGGACCAATGAGCAGTTCTTC	CASTPLAGGTNEQFF
TRBJ1-1	few	TRBV7-9	-	TGTGCCAGCAGCTTACCCCCTCCAGCGGCTTTCTTT	CASSLPPPAAFF
TRBJ1-1	-	TRBV28	-	TGTGCCAGCAGTTCCCCTACGCCGAACACTGAAGCTTTCTTT	CASSSPTPNTEAFF
TRBJ1-2	medium-sized	TRBV28	-	TGTGCCAGCAGTTTCGGAGGGGACGGCTACACCTTC	CASSFGGDGYTF
TRBJ1-1	once	TRBV5-1	-	TGCGCCAGCAGCGGATCAGGGACTTTAGGTGAAGCTTTCTTT	CASSGSGTLGEAFF
TRBJ1-2	-	TRBV12-3/TRBV12-4	-	TGTGCCAGCAGTGCAAGCGGATATGGCTACACCTTC	CASSASGYGYTF
TRBJ1-1	-	TRBV14	TRBD1	TGTGCCAGCAGCCTGGGACAGAGAATGAACACTGAAGCTTTCTTT	CASSLGQRMNTEAFF
TRBJ2-7	-	TRBV6-5	TRBD1	TGTGCCAGCAGGAGATGGGACAGTTGGGACTACGAGCAGTACTTC	CASRRWDSWDYEQYF
TRBJ2-5	few	TRBV6-5	TRBD1	TGTGCCAGCAGCCCGGACAGGGTGGAGACCCAGTACTTC	CASSPDRVETQYF
TRBJ2-3	-	TRBV5-1	TRBD2	TGCGCCAGCAGACCCGGTAGCGGGAGGGGGTCAGATACGCAGTATTTT	CASRPGSGRGSDTQYF
TRBJ1-4	-	TRBV4-1	-	TGCGCCAGCAGCCAAGAGAGGTCCCCTACAGGGATTCTCAACACTAATGAAAAACTGTTTTTT	CASSQERSPTGILNTNEKLFF
TRBJ2-3	-	TRBV2	TRBD2	TGTGCCAGCACTTCTAGCGGACACACAGATACGCAGTATTTT	CASTSSGHTDTQYF
TRBJ1-2	-	TRBV11-3	TRBD1	TGTGCCAGCAGCCCGGGACAGGGGGACTATGGCTACACCTTC	CASSPGQGDYGYTF
TRBJ2-3	once	TRBV7-2	-	TGTGCCAGCAGCTTAAACGGGGTGAGGTCAGATACGCAGTATTTT	CASSLNGVRSDTQYF
TRBJ2-7	-	TRBV28	TRBD2	TGTGCCAGCCTGACCTCCGGGACTAGCGGTTACGAGCAGTACTTC	CASLTSGTSGYEQYF
TRBJ2-7	-	TRBV11-3	TRBD2	TGTGCCAGCAGCCATAGCGGGAGCTACGAGCAGTACTTC	CASSHSGSYEQYF
TRBJ1-2	-	TRBV28	-	TGTGCCAGCAGTCTGGTACCACGGTCTAACTATGGCTACACCTTC	CASSLVPRSNYGYTF
TRBJ2-7	-	TRBV5-1	TRBD2	TGCGCCAGCAGCTTGGCCTTGACTAGCGGGAACGAGCAGTACTTC	CASSLALTSGNEQYF
TRBJ2-3	-	TRBV30	TRBD2	TGTGCCTGGAGTGGTTTGGGCGGGAGCGTGACAGATACGCAGTATTTT	CAWSGLGGSVTDTQYF
TRBJ1-5	-	TRBV12-3/TRBV12-4	-	TGTGCCAGCAGTTTATCCCTTCCCCAGCCCCAGCATTTT	CASSLSLPQPQHF
TRBJ2-1	-	TRBV4-1	TRBD2	TGCGCCAGCAGCCAGCCCTGGTCTAGCGGCAACAATGAGCAGTTCTTC	CASSQPWSSGNNEQFF
TRBJ2-7	-	TRBV19	-	TGTGCCAGTAGTATACCGGGGGACTCCTACGAGCAGTACTTC	CASSIPGDSYEQYF
TRBJ1-4	few	TRBV9	-	TGTGCCAGCAGTCAGCGGGGTGTTGGGGGGTCTAATGAAAAACTGTTTTTT	CASSQRGVGGSNEKLFF
TRBJ2-1	few	TRBV4-1	-	TGCGCCAGCAGCTCAGCAGCACGGGTCAATGAGCAGTTCTTC	CASSSAARVNEQFF
TRBJ1-2	-	TRBV5-1	-	TGCGCCAGCAGCTTGTCCACAGGGAAAGTGCTTGGCGGCTACACCTTC	CASSLSTGKVLGGYTF
TRBJ1-3	-	TRBV3-1/TRBV3-2	-	TGTGCCAGCAGCCAAGATGGCGGCTCTGGAAACACCATATATTTT	CASSQDGGSGNTIYF
TRBJ2-1	-	TRBV9	TRBD2	TGTGCCAGCAGCGAAGCGGGGGGTCCGAATGAGCAGTTCTTC	CASSEAGGPNEQFF
TRBJ2-4	few	TRBV6-1	TRBD2	TGTGCCAGCAGTGAAAGGGCCTGGGAGGGGCTAGTCAAAAACATTCAGTACTTC	CASSERAWEGLVKNIQYF
TRBJ2-3	-	TRBV7-2	TRBD2	TGTGCCAGCAGCCAAATGGGACTAGCGGGTTTCACAGATACGCAGTATTTT	CASSQMGLAGFTDTQYF